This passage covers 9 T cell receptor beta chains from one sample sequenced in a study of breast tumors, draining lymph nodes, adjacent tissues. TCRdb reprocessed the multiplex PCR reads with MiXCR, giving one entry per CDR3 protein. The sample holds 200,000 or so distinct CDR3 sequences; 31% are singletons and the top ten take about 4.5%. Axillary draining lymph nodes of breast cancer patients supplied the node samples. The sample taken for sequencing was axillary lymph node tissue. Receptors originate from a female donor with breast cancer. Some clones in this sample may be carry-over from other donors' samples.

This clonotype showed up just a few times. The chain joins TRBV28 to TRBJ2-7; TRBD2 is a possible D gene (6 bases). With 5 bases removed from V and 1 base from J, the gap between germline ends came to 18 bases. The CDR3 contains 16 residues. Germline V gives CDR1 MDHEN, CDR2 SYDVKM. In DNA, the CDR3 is TGTGCCAGCAGTACGCCGTGGGGGGAGGAATCCTACGAGCAGTACTTC. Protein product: CASSTPWGEESYEQYF. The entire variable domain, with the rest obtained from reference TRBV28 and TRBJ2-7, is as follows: DVKVTQSSRYLVKRTGEKVFLECVQDMDHENMFWYRQDPGLGLRLIYFSYDVKMKEKGDIPEGYSVSREKKERFSLILESASTNQTSMYLCASSTPWGEESYEQYFGPGTRLTVT.

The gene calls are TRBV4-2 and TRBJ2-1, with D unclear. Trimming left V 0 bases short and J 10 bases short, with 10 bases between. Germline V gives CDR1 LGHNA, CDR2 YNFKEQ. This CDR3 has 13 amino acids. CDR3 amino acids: CASSQDAGSEQFF. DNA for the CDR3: TGTGCCAGCAGCCAAGATGCCGGAAGCGAGCAGTTCTTC.

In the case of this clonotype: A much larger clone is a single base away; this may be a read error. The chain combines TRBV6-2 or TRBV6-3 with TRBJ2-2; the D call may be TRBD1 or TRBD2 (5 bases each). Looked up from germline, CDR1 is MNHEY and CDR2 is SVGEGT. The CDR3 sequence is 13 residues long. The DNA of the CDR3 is TGTGCCAGCAGGTTAGAAGGGACCGGGGAGCTGCTTTTT. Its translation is CASRLEGTGELLF.

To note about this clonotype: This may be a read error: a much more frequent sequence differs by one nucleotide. CDR3 loop: CSARGLEFPPNEQFF. CDR3 DNA sequence: TGCAGTGCTAGGGGACTAGAATTTCCCCCCAATGAGCAGTTCTTC. The rearrangement joins TRBV20-1 to TRBJ2-1; TRBD2 agrees at 8 bases. V gave up 3 bases and J gave up 6 bases; unmatched junction bases: 10. The germline V gene encodes CDR1 DFQATT and CDR2 SNEGSKA (reference sequence). The CDR3 is made up of 15 amino acids.

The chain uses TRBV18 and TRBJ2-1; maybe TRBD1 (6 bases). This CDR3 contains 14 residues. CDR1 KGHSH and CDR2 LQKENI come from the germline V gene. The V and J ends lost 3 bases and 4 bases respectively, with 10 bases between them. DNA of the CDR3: TGTGCCAGCTCACCGGGGACACTTTACAATGAGCAGTTCTTC. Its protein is CASSPGTLYNEQFF.

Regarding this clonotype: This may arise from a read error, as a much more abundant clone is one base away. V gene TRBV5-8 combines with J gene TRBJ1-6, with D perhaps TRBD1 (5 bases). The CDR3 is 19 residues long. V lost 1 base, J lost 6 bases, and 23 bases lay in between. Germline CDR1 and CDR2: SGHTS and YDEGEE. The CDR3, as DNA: TGTGCCAGCAGCTTGAGCTCTTCCAGGGTGGGGTTGAGTAATTCACCCCTCCACTTT. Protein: CASSLSSSRVGLSNSPLHF. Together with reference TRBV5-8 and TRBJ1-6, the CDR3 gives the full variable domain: EAGVTQSPTHLIKTRGQQATLRCSPISGHTSVYWYQQALGLGLQFLLWYDEGEERNRGNFPPRFSGRQFPNYSSELNVNALELEDSALYLCASSLSSSRVGLSNSPLHFGNGTRLTVT.

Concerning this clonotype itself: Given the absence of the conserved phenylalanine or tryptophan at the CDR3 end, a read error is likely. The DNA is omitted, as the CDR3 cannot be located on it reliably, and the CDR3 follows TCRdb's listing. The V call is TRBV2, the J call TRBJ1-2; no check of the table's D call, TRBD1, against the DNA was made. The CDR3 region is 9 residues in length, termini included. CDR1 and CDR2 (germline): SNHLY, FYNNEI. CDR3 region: CASTPGTSY.

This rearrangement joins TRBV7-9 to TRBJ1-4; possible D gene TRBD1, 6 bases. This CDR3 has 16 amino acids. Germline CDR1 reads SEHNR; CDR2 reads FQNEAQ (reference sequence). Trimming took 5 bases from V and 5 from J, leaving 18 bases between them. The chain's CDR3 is CASSPGTPRLNEKLFF. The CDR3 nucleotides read TGTGCCAGCAGCCCCGGGACACCTCGACTAAATGAAAAACTGTTTTTT.

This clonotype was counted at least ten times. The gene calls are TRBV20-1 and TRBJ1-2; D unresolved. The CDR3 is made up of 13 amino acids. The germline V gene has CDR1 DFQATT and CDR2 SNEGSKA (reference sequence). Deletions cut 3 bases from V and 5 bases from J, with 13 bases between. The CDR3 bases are TGCAGTGCTAGGGCTACCTCTTTATATGGCTACACCTTC. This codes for CSARATSLYGYTF.